The clone carrying this TCR beta chain was detected a few times. The entry originates in a study of OX40 agonist ivuxolimab in advanced cancers. Study summary: Every 2 weeks, patients received ivuxolimab intravenously, dosed at 0.01 to 10 mg/kg.

Sequencing used immunoSEQ multiplex PCR; TCRdb keeps in-frame clones, though not all of them. Of some 100,000 clones listed, approximately 91% are singletons. Germline V gives CDR1 SGHDT, CDR2 YYEEEE. CDR3 length equals 17 residues. V gave up 0 bases and J gave up 7 bases, with 22 bases separating them. This sequence was found in an adult with an advanced solid tumor such as melanoma, head and neck, liver or kidney cancer. The source was CD4+ or CD8+ T cells sorted from blood, collected in a trial of the OX40 agonist ivuxolimab. V is TRBV5-6 and J is TRBJ2-5; perhaps TRBD1 as D (5 bases). This CDR3 reads CASSLGGPDRAPGTQYF. The CDR3 DNA follows: TGTGCCAGCAGCTTGGGGGGCCCTGACAGAGCCCCCGGGACCCAGTACTTC.